This T cell receptor beta chain was sequenced during a study of Ad26.COV2.S vaccination and SARS-CoV-2 variants. Study at large: Donor allocation was to the COV1001 Ad26.COV2.S trial arm. Intramuscular Ad26.COV2.S doses were given once or twice, 56 days apart. Findings and limits, study-wide: Responses of T cells in total may have been underestimated by the TCR breadth and depth analyses.

Some clones are missing from TCRdb's copy, which holds only in-frame ones; the method was immunoSEQ multiplex PCR. Found here are roughly 410,000 clones, about four fifths of them singletons; the top ten hold more than 7%. Noted treatment: about 20 received Ad26.COV2.S at low or high dose, single or two shots; a few received placebo; per-sample allocation not given. Specimens were obtained on day 63 following the first vaccine or placebo injection. Immunization relied on an Ad26 vector, which expressed Wuhan-strain SARS-CoV-2 spike. Concerning this clone itself: Its antigen is unknown.

Germline V gene data show CDR1 as LGHNA and CDR2 as YSLEER. V shed 3 bases and J 0 bases; nucleotides not matched to a gene: 4. CDR3 length equals 15 residues. The source of this sequence is a person aged 18-60 years who received the Ad26.COV2.S COVID-19 vaccine or a placebo. The chain links TRBV4-3 to TRBJ1-2; 7 bases fit TRBD1. Source: peripheral blood, taken in a trial of Ad26.COV2.S vaccine versus placebo. The CDR3 here is CASSQYRGTNYGYTF. The CDR3, as DNA: TGCGCCAGCAGCCAGTACAGGGGAACTAACTATGGCTACACCTTC.